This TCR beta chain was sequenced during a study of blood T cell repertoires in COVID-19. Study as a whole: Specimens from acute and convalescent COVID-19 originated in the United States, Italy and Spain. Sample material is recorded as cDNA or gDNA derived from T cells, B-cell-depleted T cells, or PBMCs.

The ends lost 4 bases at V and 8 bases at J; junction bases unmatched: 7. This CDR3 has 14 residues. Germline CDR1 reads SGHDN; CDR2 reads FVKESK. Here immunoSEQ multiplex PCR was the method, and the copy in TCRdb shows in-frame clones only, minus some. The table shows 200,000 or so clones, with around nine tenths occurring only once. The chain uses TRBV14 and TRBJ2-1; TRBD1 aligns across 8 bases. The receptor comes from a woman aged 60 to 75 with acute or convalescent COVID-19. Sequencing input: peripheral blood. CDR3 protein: CASSPRTGNDEQFF. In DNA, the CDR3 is TGTGCCAGCAGCCCTCGGACAGGGAACGATGAGCAGTTCTTC.